This TCR beta chain stems from a study of T cell changes during pregnancy in multiple sclerosis. Sequencing was performed with immunoSEQ multiplex PCR; in TCRdb, only in-frame clones are kept and a portion is missing. Seen here are some 53,000 clones, 92% observed once, and the top ten hold less than 0.3%. Germline CDR1 reads MDHEN; CDR2 reads SYDVKM. Trimming took 5 bases from V and 4 from J; bases not matched to a gene: 6. This CDR3 is 15 amino acids long. The receptor's source is a female donor with multiple sclerosis, enrolled in a pregnancy study. Sequenced here: CD4+ T cells from peripheral blood mononuclear cells, sampled in the third trimester of pregnancy. J is TRBJ2-3 and V is TRBV28; 10 positions agree with TRBD2. The CDR3 DNA reads TGTGCCAGCAGTCCAAGGACTAGCGGCCCAGATACGCAGTATTTT. Its protein is CASSPRTSGPDTQYF.